This entry describes one T cell receptor beta chain. This receptor's antigen is unknown. The record has no base qualities; no much larger clone is one base away. The data belong to a study of blood T cell repertoires in COVID-19 (TCRdb year 2020). For the wider study: The collaborator samples originated in the United States, Italy and Spain and spanned the acute and convalescent phases of COVID-19. Subjects who had been exposed to COVID-19, were actively infected with it, or had recovered from it provided the deeply sampled blood TCRbeta repertoires that made up the dataset. Sample metadata almost always included a de-identified subject ID, COVID-19 status, age in years and sex. HLA class I and class II types, where available, came from metadata supplied by the sample provider rather than from assay-based typing. The samples were drawn from the first 160 participants of the ongoing ImmuneRACE study and from 1,254 subjects provided by 6 global collaborators. The repertoires were made available in a free public database intended to serve as a resource for research on the immune response to SARS-CoV-2. The material from the prospective study consisted of cDNA or gDNA derived from T cells, B-cell-depleted T cells, or PBMCs. General conclusions and limits of the study: The quantity of clinical and demographic metadata differed by source and by participant and was supplied without curation.

The germline V gene provides CDR1 MDHEN and CDR2 SYDVKM. At the junction V is shortened by 2 bases and J by 4 bases; bases outside the gene matches: 7. The CDR3 runs 16 residues from the cysteine to the phenylalanine. The CDR3 DNA has 48 bases and is translated from base 1. TCRbeta CDR3 regions were amplified from genomic DNA by means of the immunoSEQ Assay, a bias-controlled multiplex PCR. The original pipeline was this. Within the assay, amplification of reference gene primers was used to estimate how many nucleated cells each sample contained. To quantify the absolute abundance of each unique TCRbeta CDR3 rearrangement, sequence reads were collapsed and filtered. For each sample, productive Simpson clonality was calculated as the square root of Simpson's diversity index across productive rearrangements. TCRdb obtained this table from immuneACCESS and retained in-frame rearrangements with V and J assigned. These tables miss some clones; where compared with another copy, unresolved V genes account for less than half of the shortfall, and the remainder is unexplained. V and J calls and clone size come straight from that table; D and trimming were deduced from the DNA. The sample has roughly 430,000 clones on record, over 75% of them singletons. The ten most abundant clones make up 1.4% of the sample.

In the prospective study, participants were roughly 18 to 100 years old, resided in about two dozen geographic areas of the United States, and were enrolled through a virtual design. In the prospective study, participants were assigned to cohorts based on the clinical history participants reported in a screening survey and a study questionnaire. A participant counted as exposed if, within 2 weeks of entering the study, that participant had been in contact with someone who had a PCR-confirmed or clinician-diagnosed COVID-19 case. In the prospective study, mobile phlebotomists collected whole blood, serum and a nasopharyngeal or oropharyngeal swab from each participant. Additional blood draws and questionnaires over a 2-month period could optionally be provided by prospective study participants. Prospective study blood samples were shipped either frozen or at room temperature before DNA extraction.

The material sequenced was PBMCs or T cells enriched from blood (not recorded which). The chain joins TRBV28 to TRBJ2-7; 11 central bases correspond to TRBD2. This clonotype was obtained from a woman aged 18-29 years who had been exposed to COVID-19. Here is the DNA: TGTGCCAGCAGTTTAAGATCACTAGCGGGAGTTTACGAGCAGTACTTC. This codes for CASSLRSLAGVYEQYF.